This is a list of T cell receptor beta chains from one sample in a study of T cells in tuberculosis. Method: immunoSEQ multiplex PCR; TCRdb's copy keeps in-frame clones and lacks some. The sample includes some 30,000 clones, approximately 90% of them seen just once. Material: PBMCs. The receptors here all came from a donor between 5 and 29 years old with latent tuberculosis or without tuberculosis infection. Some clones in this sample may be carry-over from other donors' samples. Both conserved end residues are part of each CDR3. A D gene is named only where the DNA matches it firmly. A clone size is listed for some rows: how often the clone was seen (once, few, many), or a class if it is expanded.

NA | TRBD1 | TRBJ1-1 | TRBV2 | TGTGCCAGCAGGGAGACGGACAGGGGTAACACTGAAGCTTTCTTT | CASRETDRGNTEAFF
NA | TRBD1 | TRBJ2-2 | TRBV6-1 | TGTGCCAGCAGTGATAGGGCAGGGGGCGGAACCGGGGAGCTGTTTTTT | CASSDRAGGGTGELFF
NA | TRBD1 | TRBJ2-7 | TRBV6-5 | TGTGCCACCAGGACAGGGTCTGGCGAGCAGTACTTC | CATRTGSGEQYF
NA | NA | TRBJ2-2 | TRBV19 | TGTGCCAGTAGTATCGTCGGGCAGGGGAACACCGGGGAGCTGTTTTTT | CASSIVGQGNTGELFF
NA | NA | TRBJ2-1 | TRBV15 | TGTGCCACCAGCAGAGATGCTAGCGCGGTCAATGAGCAGTTCTTC | CATSRDASAVNEQFF
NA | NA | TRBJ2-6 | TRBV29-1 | TGCAGCGTTGAAGGACAATCCGGGGCCAACGTCCTGACTTTC | CSVEGQSGANVLTF
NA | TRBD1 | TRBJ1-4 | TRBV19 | TGTGCCAGTAGTCCAGACAGGGGGCGCGGAGATGAAAAACTGTTTTTT | CASSPDRGRGDEKLFF
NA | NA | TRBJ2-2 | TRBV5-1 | TGCGCCAGCAGCTTTGTAGGTCCGTACAGTTACACCGGGGAGCTGTTTTTT | CASSFVGPYSYTGELFF
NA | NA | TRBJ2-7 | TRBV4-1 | TGCGCCAGCAGCCAAGATTTTTGGGAGGCGGGGGCAAGCTCCTACGAGCAGTACTTC | CASSQDFWEAGASSYEQYF
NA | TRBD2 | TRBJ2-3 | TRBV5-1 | TGCGCCAGCAGCCCGCTCCCAGCGGGGAGCACAGATACGCAGTATTTT | CASSPLPAGSTDTQYF
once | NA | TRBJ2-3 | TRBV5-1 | TGCGCCAGCAGAGCCGGAGATACGCAGTATTTT | CASRAGDTQYF
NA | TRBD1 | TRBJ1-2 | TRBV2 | TGTGCCAGCAGCACCGGGACAGGGTACTATGGCTACACCTTC | CASSTGTGYYGYTF
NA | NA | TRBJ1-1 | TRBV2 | TGTGCTAGCAGTTGGGCATTTTCGAACACTGAAGCTTTCTTT | CASSWAFSNTEAFF
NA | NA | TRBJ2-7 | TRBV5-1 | TGCGCCAGCAGCTTGGGTGGGAGGGAGCAGTACTTC | CASSLGGREQYF
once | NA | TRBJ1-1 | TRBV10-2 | TGCGCCAGCAGAACGATCGGGGGGAACACTGAAGCTTTCTTT | CASRTIGGNTEAFF
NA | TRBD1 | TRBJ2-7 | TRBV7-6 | TGTGCCAGCAGCCTCACAGGGGCCTACGAGCAGTACTTC | CASSLTGAYEQYF
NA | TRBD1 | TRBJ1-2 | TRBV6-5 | TGTGCCAGCAGTTACCCGGACAGGGTTACTGGCTACACCTTC | CASSYPDRVTGYTF
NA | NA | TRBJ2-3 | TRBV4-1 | TGCGCCAGCAGCCAAGAAGTAGGCGGGGCCTACACAGATACGCAGTATTTT | CASSQEVGGAYTDTQYF
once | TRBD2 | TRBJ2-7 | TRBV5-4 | TGTGCCAGCAGCTTGGCTAGCGGGGGATTCTACGAGCAGTACTTC | CASSLASGGFYEQYF
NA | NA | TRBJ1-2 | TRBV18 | TGTGCCAGCTCAAGTGCGGAACTAATTTCTCACTATGGCTACACCTTC | CASSSAELISHYGYTF
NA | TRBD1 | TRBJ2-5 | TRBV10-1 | TGCGCCAGCAGTGCAACAGGGGGAGAGACCCAGTACTTC | CASSATGGETQYF
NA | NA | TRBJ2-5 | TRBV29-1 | TGCAGCGTCCGGGACTCCGAGACCCAGTACTTC | CSVRDSETQYF